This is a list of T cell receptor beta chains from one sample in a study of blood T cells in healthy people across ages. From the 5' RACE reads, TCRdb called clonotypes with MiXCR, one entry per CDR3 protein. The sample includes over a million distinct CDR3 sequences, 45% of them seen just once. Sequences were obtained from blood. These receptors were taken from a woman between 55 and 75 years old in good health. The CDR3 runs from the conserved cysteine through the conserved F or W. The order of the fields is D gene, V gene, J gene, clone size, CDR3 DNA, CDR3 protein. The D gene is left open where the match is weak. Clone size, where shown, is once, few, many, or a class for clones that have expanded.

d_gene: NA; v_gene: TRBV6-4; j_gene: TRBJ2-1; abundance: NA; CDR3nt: TGTGCCAGCAGTGGCCTTAGGGGCAATGAGCAGTTCTTC; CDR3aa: CASSGLRGNEQFF
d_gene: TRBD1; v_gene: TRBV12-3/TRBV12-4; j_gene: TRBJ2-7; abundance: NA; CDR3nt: TGTGCCAGCAGCCCGGGACAGAACAATGAGCAGTACTTC; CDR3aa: CASSPGQNNEQYF
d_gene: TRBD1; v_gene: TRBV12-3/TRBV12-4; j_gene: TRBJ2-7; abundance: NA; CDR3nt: TGTGCCAGCACCGACAGGGGCGGTGGGACCTACGAGCAGTACTTC; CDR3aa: CASTDRGGGTYEQYF
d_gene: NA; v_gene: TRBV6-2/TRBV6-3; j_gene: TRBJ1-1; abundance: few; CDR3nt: TGTGCCAGCGGTAAGACAGGTAGAGTTGAGGCTTTCTTT; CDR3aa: CASGKTGRVEAFF
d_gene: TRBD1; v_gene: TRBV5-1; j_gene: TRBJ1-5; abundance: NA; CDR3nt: TGCGCCAGCAGCTTAAGACAGGGAGGGGGGGATAGCAATCAGCCCCAGCATTTT; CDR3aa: CASSLRQGGGDSNQPQHF
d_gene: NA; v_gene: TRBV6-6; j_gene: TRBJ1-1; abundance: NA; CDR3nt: TGTGCCAGCAGTTACTCACCGACAGGTGCTGGTGGGGCTTTCTTT; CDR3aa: CASSYSPTGAGGAFF
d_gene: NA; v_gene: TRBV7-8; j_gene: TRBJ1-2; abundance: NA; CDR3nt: TGTGCCAGCAGCTTAGATTTGCGGACACTTTATGGCTACACCTTC; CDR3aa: CASSLDLRTLYGYTF
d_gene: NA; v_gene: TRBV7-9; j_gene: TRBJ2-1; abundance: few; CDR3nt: TGTGCCAGCAGCCACATCAAACCGGACCCTGAGCAGTTCTTC; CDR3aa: CASSHIKPDPEQFF
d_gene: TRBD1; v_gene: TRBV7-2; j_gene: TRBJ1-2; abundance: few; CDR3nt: TGTGCCAGCAGCTTAACGGGACAGGCTAACTATGGCTACACCTTC; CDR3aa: CASSLTGQANYGYTF
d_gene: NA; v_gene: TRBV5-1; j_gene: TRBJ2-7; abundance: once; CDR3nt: TGCGCCAGCAGGACAGCGTCTACCTACGAGCAGTACTTC; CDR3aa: CASRTASTYEQYF
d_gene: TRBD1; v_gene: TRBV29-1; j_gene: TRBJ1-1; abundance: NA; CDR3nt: TGCAGCGCCTACAGGGGCGCGAACACTGAAGCTTTCTTT; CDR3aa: CSAYRGANTEAFF
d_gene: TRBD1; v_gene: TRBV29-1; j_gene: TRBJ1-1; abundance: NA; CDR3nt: TGCAGCTCCGAGCCCGCAGGGGGCGAGAACACTGAAGCTTTCTTT; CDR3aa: CSSEPAGGENTEAFF
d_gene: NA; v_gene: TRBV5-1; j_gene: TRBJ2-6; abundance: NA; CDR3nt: TGCGCCAGCAGCTTGGCCTATGGGAACTCTGGGGCCAACGTCCTGACTTTC; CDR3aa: CASSLAYGNSGANVLTF
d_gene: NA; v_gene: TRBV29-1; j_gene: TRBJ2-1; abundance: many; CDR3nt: TGCAGCGTTGTCGGGGAGGTCGGTGAGCAGTTCTTC; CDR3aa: CSVVGEVGEQFF
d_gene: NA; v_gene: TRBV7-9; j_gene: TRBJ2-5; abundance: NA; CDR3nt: TGTGCCAGCAGCCCCGACGACTACAGCGGGTACCAAGAGACCCAGTACTTC; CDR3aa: CASSPDDYSGYQETQYF
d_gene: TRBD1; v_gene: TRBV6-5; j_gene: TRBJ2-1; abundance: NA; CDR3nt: TGTGCCAGCAGTTGGACAGGGGGACAGGGCAATGAGCAGTTCTTC; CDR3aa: CASSWTGGQGNEQFF
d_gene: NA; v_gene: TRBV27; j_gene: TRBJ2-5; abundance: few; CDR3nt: TGTGCCAGCAGTCCCCAGGGTTTGAATGAGCAGTACTTC; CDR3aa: CASSPQGLNEQYF
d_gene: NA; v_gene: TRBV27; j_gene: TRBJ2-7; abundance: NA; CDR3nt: TGTGCCAGCAGTTTAACCAGGGGGGACTACGAGCAGTACTTC; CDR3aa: CASSLTRGDYEQYF
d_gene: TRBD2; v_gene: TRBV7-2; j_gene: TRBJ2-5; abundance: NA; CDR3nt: TGTGCCAGCAGCTTAGTGGGACTAGATCGAGAGACCCAGTACTTC; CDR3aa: CASSLVGLDRETQYF
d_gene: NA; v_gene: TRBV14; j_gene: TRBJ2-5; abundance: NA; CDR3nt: TGTGCCAGCAGCCAAGACCAGGCGATGTACCTACGATTGCAGTACTTC; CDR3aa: CASSQDQAMYLRLQYF
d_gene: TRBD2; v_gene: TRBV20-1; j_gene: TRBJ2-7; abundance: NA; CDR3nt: TGCAGTGCTAGGGTTACTAGCGACCCAAGTCACGAGCAGTACTTC; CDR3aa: CSARVTSDPSHEQYF
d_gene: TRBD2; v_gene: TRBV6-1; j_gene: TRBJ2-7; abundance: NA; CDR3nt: TGTGCCAGCAGTGACCATCTAGCGGCCTACGAGCAGTACTTC; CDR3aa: CASSDHLAAYEQYF
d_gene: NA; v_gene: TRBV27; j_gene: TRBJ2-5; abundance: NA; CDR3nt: TGTGCCAGCAGTTTAAGGGGGAGGGCCCGTATAGAGACCCAGTACTTC; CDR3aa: CASSLRGRARIETQYF
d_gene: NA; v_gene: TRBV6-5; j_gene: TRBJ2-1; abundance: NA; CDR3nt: TGTGCCAGCAGTCCTACCCGATTACTAGGTAGGAATGAGCAGTTCTTC; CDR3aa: CASSPTRLLGRNEQFF
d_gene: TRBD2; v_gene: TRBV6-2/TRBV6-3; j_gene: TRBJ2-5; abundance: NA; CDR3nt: TGTGCCAGCAGCCCCTCACTAGCGGGAGGGGAGACCCAGTACTTC; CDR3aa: CASSPSLAGGETQYF
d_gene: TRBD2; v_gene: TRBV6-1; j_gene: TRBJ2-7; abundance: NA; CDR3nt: TGTGCCAGCAGTGAACGTGGGAGGGCCCTCGGCGAGCAGTACTTC; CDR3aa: CASSERGRALGEQYF
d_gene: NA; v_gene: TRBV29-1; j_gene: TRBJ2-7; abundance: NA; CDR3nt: TGCAGCGTTGAATCTAGAAGCTCCTACAATGAGCAGTACTTC; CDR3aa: CSVESRSSYNEQYF
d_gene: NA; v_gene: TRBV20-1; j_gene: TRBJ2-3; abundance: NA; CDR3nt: TGCAGTGCCGGAAATAGCGCAGATACGCAGTATTTT; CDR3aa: CSAGNSADTQYF
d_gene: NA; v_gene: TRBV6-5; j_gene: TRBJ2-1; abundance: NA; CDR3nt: TGTGCCAGCAGCTTAGTCCAGTCTCCCTACAATGAGCAGTTCTTC; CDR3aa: CASSLVQSPYNEQFF
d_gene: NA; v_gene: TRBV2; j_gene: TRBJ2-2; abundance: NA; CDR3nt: TGTGCCAGCAGTGAGTTGGACAGCCCGCCCGGGGAGCTGTTTTTT; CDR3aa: CASSELDSPPGELFF